The 10 T cell receptor beta chains below come from one sample, sequenced in a study of OX40 agonist ivuxolimab in advanced cancers. Clones were sequenced by immunoSEQ multiplex PCR, and TCRdb holds only the in-frame ones, with some missing. The sample yields approximately 40,000 clones, about 87% seen once. The input for sequencing was CD4+ or CD8+ T cells sorted from blood, taken in a trial of the OX40 agonist ivuxolimab. The receptors were sampled from an adult with an advanced solid tumor such as melanoma, head and neck, liver or kidney cancer.

This clone was observed once. The genes are TRBV5-1 and TRBJ1-3; tentative D call: TRBD1 (6 bases). V shed 4 bases and J shed 0 bases, with 11 bases lying between them. CDR1 is SGHRS, CDR2 YFSETQ, per germline. CDR3 length: 15 amino acids. This chain's CDR3 is CASSPGALSGNTIYF. CDR3 in DNA: TGCGCCAGCAGCCCAGGGGCTCTCTCTGGAAACACCATATATTTT.

The chain joins TRBV30 to TRBJ1-4; D uncertain. Germline assignment: CDR1 GTSNPN and CDR2 SVGIG (reference sequence). V dropped 6 bases and J dropped 2 bases, with 13 bases sitting between them. This CDR3 is 14 amino acids long. This CDR3 is CACPSGRTNEKLFF. CDR3 in DNA: TGTGCCTGCCCTTCCGGACGGACTAATGAAAAACTGTTTTTT.

The V gene is TRBV5-1, the J gene TRBJ2-1, with 11 bases identical to TRBD2. Germline assignment: CDR1 SGHRS and CDR2 YFSETQ. Germline trimming cut 0 bases from V and 7 bases from J; bases unmatched to any gene: 9. This CDR3 contains 17 residues. The CDR3 is CASSLGNLAGGSNEQFF. The CDR3 bases are TGCGCCAGCAGCTTGGGGAACTTAGCGGGAGGGTCGAATGAGCAGTTCTTC.

The J gene is TRBJ2-2, the V gene TRBV5-1; D is unclear. CDR3 length: 14 amino acids. Trimming cost V 0 bases and J 1 base, with 4 bases left between them. Germline CDR1 reads SGHRS; CDR2 reads YFSETQ. This chain's CDR3 is CASSLVQNTGELFF. CDR3 coding DNA: TGCGCCAGCAGCTTGGTTCAGAACACCGGGGAGCTGTTTTTT.

The chain combines TRBV19 with TRBJ2-7; D is perhaps TRBD2 (6 bases). This CDR3 comprises 11 residues. Germline V gene lookup returns CDR1 LNHDA and CDR2 SQIVND (reference sequence). Trimming removed 3 bases from V and 9 bases from J, with 9 bases in between. Here the CDR3 DNA reads TGTGCCAGTAGTATTCCCGGGAGGCAGTACTTC. This encodes CASSIPGRQYF.

The rearrangement links TRBV27 to TRBJ2-3, with 12 bases that match TRBD2. This CDR3 is built from 14 residues. The V segment lost 6 bases and the J segment 5 bases; nucleotides outside the gene matches: 3. Germline values: CDR1 MNHEY, CDR2 SMNVEV (reference sequence). CDR3 residues: CASRLAGGRDTQYF. The CDR3 DNA reads TGTGCCAGCAGGCTAGCGGGAGGGCGAGATACGCAGTATTTT.

The chain recombines TRBV5-8 with TRBJ1-5; no clear D gene. In germline, CDR1 is SGHTS, CDR2 YDEGEE. V lost 0 bases and J lost 4, with 11 bases in between. This CDR3 has 15 residues. CDR3 sequence: CASSLAPSWNQPQHF. The CDR3 DNA follows: TGTGCCAGCAGCTTGGCCCCCTCGTGGAATCAGCCCCAGCATTTT.

The rearrangement links TRBV19 to TRBJ2-2, with TRBD2 identical over 13 bases. J lost 5 bases, V lost 10 bases, and 13 bases had no gene match. This CDR3 region has 17 residues. Germline CDR1 and CDR2: LNHDA and SQIVND (reference sequence). The CDR3 here is CAIRPGTSGTGTGELFF. The CDR3 region has the DNA TGTGCCATCAGACCCGGGACTAGCGGGACGGGGACCGGGGAGCTGTTTTTT.

This chain uses TRBV27 with TRBJ2-3; TRBD2 is a possible D gene (6 bases). The CDR3 sequence is 15 residues long. The germline gives CDR1 MNHEY, CDR2 SMNVEV (reference sequence). The V end lost 3 bases, the J end lost 3 bases, and 13 bases lay between the germline ends. The CDR3 nucleotides are TGTGCCAGCAGTTTCCGGACTACCCGGACAGATACGCAGTATTTT. Amino acids: CASSFRTTRTDTQYF.

The V call is TRBV5-1, the J call TRBJ2-3; 8 bases agree with TRBD2. The CDR3 spans 16 residues. After removal of 0 bases from V and 0 bases from J, the junction contained 3 bases not matched to a gene. Germline CDR1 SGHRS, CDR2 YFSETQ. CDR3 DNA: TGCGCCAGCAGCTTGGAACCTAGCGGGAGCACAGATACGCAGTATTTT. Translating gives CASSLEPSGSTDTQYF.